This TCR beta chain was sequenced during a study of spatial heterogeneity in lung cancer. About the study: Raw-read counts averaged over ten per unique TCR and UMI combination.

In the library, each TCR cDNA molecule bore its own unique molecular identifier. MiXCR, applied by TCRdb to the 5' RACE reads, yields one record per CDR3 protein. The sample lists more than 60,000 distinct CDR3 sequences, roughly 8% seen once, with almost 7% in the top ten. Germline CDR1 and CDR2: SGDLS and YYNGEE. The CDR3 runs to 17 residues. V lost 3 bases and J lost 4; bases outside the gene matches: 10. Time point here: sample taken at primary tumor resection. The donor group consisted of roughly 70 patients who had untreated, early-stage non-small cell lung cancer. The study sequenced unsorted whole RNA from tumor, nontumor lung or frozen PBMC. Many counts were recorded for this clonotype.

The chain recombines TRBV9 with TRBJ2-2; TRBD1 agrees at 9 bases. The sample was PBMCs, taken at surgery. This clonotype originated in a male donor with early-stage non-small cell lung cancer. The CDR3 DNA sequence: TGTGCCAGCAGCGCCCAAGCCGGGACAGGGCCCACCGGGGAGCTGTTTTTT. Amino acids: CASSAQAGTGPTGELFF. Looking up the rest from reference TRBV9 and TRBJ2-2 gives the full variable domain: DSGVTQTPKHLITATGQRVTLRCSPRSGDLSVYWYQQSLDQGLQFLIQYYNGEERAKGNILERFSAQQFPDLHSELNLSSLELGDSALYFCASSAQAGTGPTGELFFGEGSRLTVL.